A selection of T cell receptor beta chains follows, all from one sample in a study of blood T cell repertoires in COVID-19. The assay was immunoSEQ multiplex PCR, and TCRdb's table has in-frame clones only and misses some. In the table there are roughly 330,000 clones, more than 75% of which are singletons. The sequencing input was PBMCs or T cells enriched from blood (not recorded which). The receptor source for this set is a woman between 18 and 29 years old who had recovered from COVID-19. CDR3s include the opening cysteine and the closing phenylalanine or tryptophan. A D gene is named only where the DNA matches it firmly. Size tells how often a clone was seen (once, few, many) or the class of an expanded clone, and some rows leave it out.

cdr3_aa,cdr3_nt,j_call,v_call,clone_size,d_call
CASSLDDGTGWDEKLFF,TGTGCCAGCAGCTTAGATGACGGGACAGGATGGGATGAAAAACTGTTTTTT,TRBJ1-4,TRBV7-9,NA,TRBD1
CAVSGTGDSILTGELFF,TGTGCCGTCTCCGGGACAGGGGACTCCATACTGACCGGGGAGCTGTTTTTT,TRBJ2-2,TRBV10-3,NA,TRBD1
CASSPDPTGNQPQHF,TGTGCCAGCAGCCCCGACCCGACAGGCAATCAGCCCCAGCATTTT,TRBJ1-5,TRBV9,NA,NA
CASSLAQGHPNTEAFF,TGTGCCAGCAGCTTAGCGCAGGGACATCCTAACACTGAAGCTTTCTTT,TRBJ1-1,TRBV7-9,NA,NA
CASSVEGTGLSDTQYF,TGTGCCAGCAGCGTAGAGGGGACAGGACTTTCAGATACGCAGTATTTT,TRBJ2-3,TRBV9,NA,TRBD1
CASSSRPTAGGPGFF,TGTGCCAGCAGCTCCCGCCCGACAGCGGGGGGCCCCGGGTTCTTC,TRBJ2-1,TRBV7-3,NA,TRBD2
CASPVGGARSPLHF,TGTGCCAGCCCCGTCGGGGGGGCGCGTTCACCCCTCCACTTT,TRBJ1-6,TRBV28,NA,NA
CASSRTKGLADSYNEQFF,TGTGCCAGCTCGCGAACTAAGGGACTAGCGGACTCCTACAATGAGCAGTTCTTC,TRBJ2-1,TRBV18,NA,TRBD2
CASSQDPTGGVTSGANVLTF,TGCGCCAGCAGCCAAGATCCTACGGGGGGCGTAACCTCTGGGGCCAACGTCCTGACTTTC,TRBJ2-6,TRBV4-1,NA,NA
CASSERRVYGYTF,TGTGCCAGCAGTGAACGGAGGGTCTATGGCTACACCTTC,TRBJ1-2,TRBV2,NA,NA
CASYTDPGHHNQPQHF,TGTGCCAGTTACACGGATCCGGGACACCATAATCAGCCCCAGCATTTT,TRBJ1-5,TRBV28,NA,NA
CASSLNRNYGYTF,TGTGCCAGCAGCCTGAACAGGAACTATGGCTACACCTTC,TRBJ1-2,TRBV28,NA,NA
CATSDSRGAGGYGYTF,TGTGCCACCAGTGATTCCCGCGGTGCAGGGGGGTATGGCTACACCTTC,TRBJ1-2,TRBV24-1,NA,TRBD1
CASSLLAGTNTGELFF,TGTGCCAGCAGTTTACTAGCGGGAACGAACACCGGGGAGCTGTTTTTT,TRBJ2-2,TRBV27,NA,TRBD2
CASWDSRFYGYTF,TGTGCCAGTTGGGACAGCCGCTTCTATGGCTACACCTTC,TRBJ1-2,TRBV19,NA,TRBD1
CASSRDSSYGYTF,TGTGCCAGCAGCCGGGACTCGTCCTATGGCTACACCTTC,TRBJ1-2,TRBV7-3,NA,NA
CASGARTGGSYGYTF,TGTGCCAGCGGGGCCCGGACAGGGGGCAGCTATGGCTACACCTTC,TRBJ1-2,TRBV6-5,NA,TRBD1
CASSSSGLSLFF,TGTGCCAGCAGCTCGAGCGGCTTGAGCTTGTTCTTC,TRBJ2-1,TRBV2,NA,NA
CASSLRNTIYF,TGTGCCAGCAGCCTCCGAAACACCATATATTTT,TRBJ1-3,TRBV11-2,NA,NA
CAWAQKTFKTGAIQYF,TGTGCCTGGGCCCAGAAGACCTTTAAAACAGGGGCCATTCAGTACTTC,TRBJ2-4,TRBV30,NA,TRBD1
CASSLPGNYGYTF,TGTGCCAGCAGCTTACCAGGGAACTATGGCTACACCTTC,TRBJ1-2,TRBV7-9,once,NA
CASSYVPFGGVTEAFF,TGTGCCAGCAGCTACGTACCGTTTGGGGGGGTAACTGAAGCTTTCTTT,TRBJ1-1,TRBV7-9,NA,NA
CASSLGGVSSYNEQFF,TGTGCCAGCAGCCTAGGGGGGGTCAGCTCCTACAATGAGCAGTTCTTC,TRBJ2-1,TRBV5-4,once,NA
CASSKRGTILTDTQYF,TGTGCCAGCAGCAAACGGGGGACCATCCTCACAGATACGCAGTATTTT,TRBJ2-3,TRBV3-1/TRBV3-2,NA,NA
CASNEGDRGPSYGYTF,TGTGCCAGCAATGAGGGGGACAGGGGCCCAAGCTATGGCTACACCTTC,TRBJ1-2,TRBV5-4,NA,TRBD1
CASSLFYGYTF,TGTGCCAGTAGTCTCTTCTATGGCTACACCTTC,TRBJ1-2,TRBV19,few,NA
CASSPPGETQYF,TGTGCCAGCTCCCCCCCGGGGGAGACCCAGTACTTC,TRBJ2-5,TRBV18,NA,NA